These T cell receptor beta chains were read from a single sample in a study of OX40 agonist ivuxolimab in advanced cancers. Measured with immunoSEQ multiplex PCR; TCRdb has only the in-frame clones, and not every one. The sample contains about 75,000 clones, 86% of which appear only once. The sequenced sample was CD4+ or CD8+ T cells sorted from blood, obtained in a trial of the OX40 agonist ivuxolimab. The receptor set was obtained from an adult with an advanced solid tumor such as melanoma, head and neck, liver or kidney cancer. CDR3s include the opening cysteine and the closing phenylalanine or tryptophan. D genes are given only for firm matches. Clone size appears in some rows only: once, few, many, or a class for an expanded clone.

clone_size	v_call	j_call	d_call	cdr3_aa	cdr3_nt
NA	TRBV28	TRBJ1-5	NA	CASSKGHSNQPQHF	TGTGCCAGCAGTAAGGGACATAGCAATCAGCCCCAGCATTTT
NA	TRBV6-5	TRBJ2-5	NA	CASGTGATQETQYF	TGTGCCAGCGGTACGGGAGCTACCCAAGAGACCCAGTACTTC
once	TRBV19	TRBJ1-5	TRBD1	CASSQQGGSNQPQHF	TGTGCCAGTAGCCAACAGGGGGGGAGCAATCAGCCCCAGCATTTT
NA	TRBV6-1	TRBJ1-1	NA	CASSEMITEAFF	TGTGCCAGCAGTGAAATGATCACTGAAGCTTTCTTT
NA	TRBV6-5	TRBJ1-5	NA	CASRGDPLQPQHF	TGTGCCAGCAGGGGGGACCCACTTCAACCCCAGCATTTT
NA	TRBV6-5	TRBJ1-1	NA	CASSRRGVNTEAFF	TGTGCCAGCAGTCGTAGGGGGGTGAACACTGAAGCTTTCTTT
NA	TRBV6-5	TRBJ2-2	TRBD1	CASHRGLNTGELFF	TGTGCCAGCCACAGGGGCTTGAACACCGGGGAGCTGTTTTTT
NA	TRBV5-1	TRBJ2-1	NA	CASSLVVSVEQFF	TGCGCCAGCAGCTTGGTGGTGTCGGTTGAGCAGTTCTTC
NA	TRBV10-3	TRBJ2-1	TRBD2	CAISTILAGGHRNEQFF	TGTGCCATCAGTACCATCTTAGCGGGAGGGCATCGCAATGAGCAGTTCTTC
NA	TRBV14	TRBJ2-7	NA	CASSYHSVYEQYF	TGTGCCAGCAGCTATCACAGTGTTTACGAGCAGTACTTC
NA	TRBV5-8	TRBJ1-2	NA	CASSLAGSLGGYTF	TGTGCCAGCAGCTTGGCCGGGTCACTTGGCGGCTACACCTTC
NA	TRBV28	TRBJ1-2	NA	CASSPSQGSGYGYTF	TGTGCCAGCAGTCCTTCCCAGGGGTCTGGCTATGGCTACACCTTC
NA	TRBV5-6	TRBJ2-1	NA	CASSLWQFIYNEQFF	TGTGCCAGCAGCTTGTGGCAGTTCATTTACAATGAGCAGTTCTTC
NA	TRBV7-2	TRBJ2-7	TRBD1	CASSFPGQGTPYEQYF	TGTGCCAGCAGCTTCCCTGGACAGGGTACCCCCTACGAGCAGTACTTC
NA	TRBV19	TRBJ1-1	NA	CASSMRQTNTEAFF	TGTGCCAGTAGTATGAGACAAACGAACACTGAAGCTTTCTTT
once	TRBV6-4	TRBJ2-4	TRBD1	CASSEGTGQNIQYF	TGTGCCAGCAGTGAAGGGACAGGTCAAAACATTCAGTACTTC
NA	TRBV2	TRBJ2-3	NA	CASSPLIDTQYF	TGTGCCAGCAGTCCACTCATTGATACGCAGTATTTT
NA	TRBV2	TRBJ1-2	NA	CASSRDGYYGYTF	TGTGCCAGCAGTCGGGACGGGTACTATGGCTACACCTTC
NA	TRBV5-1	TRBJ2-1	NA	CASSLTGPNVEQFF	TGCGCCAGCAGCTTGACAGGACCGAATGTTGAGCAGTTCTTC
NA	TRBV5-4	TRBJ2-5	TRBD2	CASRLAGDFETQYF	TGTGCCAGCAGACTAGCGGGAGATTTCGAGACCCAGTACTTC
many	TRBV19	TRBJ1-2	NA	CASSRDHEGYYGYTF	TGTGCCAGTAGTCGGGACCATGAAGGATACTATGGCTACACCTTC
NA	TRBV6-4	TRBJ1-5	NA	CASSGGVNQPQHF	TGTGCCAGCAGTGGGGGGGTCAATCAGCCCCAGCATTTT
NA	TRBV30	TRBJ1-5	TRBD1	CAWRATGAGQPQHF	TGTGCCTGGAGGGCGACAGGGGCCGGTCAGCCCCAGCATTTT
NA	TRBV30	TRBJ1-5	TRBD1	CAWSRDRGNQPQHF	TGTGCCTGGAGTAGGGACAGGGGCAATCAGCCCCAGCATTTT
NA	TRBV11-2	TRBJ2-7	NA	CASSLVGNTYEQYF	TGTGCCAGCAGCTTAGTAGGCAATACCTACGAGCAGTACTTC
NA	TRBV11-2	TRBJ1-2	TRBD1	CASSPNDRAYDYGYTF	TGTGCCAGCAGCCCCAACGACAGGGCGTATGACTATGGCTACACCTTC
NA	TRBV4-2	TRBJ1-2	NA	CASSQDPHGDYGYTF	TGTGCCAGCAGCCAAGATCCCCACGGCGATTATGGCTACACCTTC
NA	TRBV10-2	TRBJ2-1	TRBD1	CASSESGQGHNEQFF	TGCGCCAGCAGTGAGTCGGGACAGGGCCACAATGAGCAGTTCTTC
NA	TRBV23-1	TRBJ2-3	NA	CASTYDQGQYF	TGCGCCAGCACCTACGACCAGGGGCAGTATTTT
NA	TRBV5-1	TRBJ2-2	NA	CASSLTAALNTGELFF	TGCGCCAGCAGCTTAACAGCGGCCCTCAACACCGGGGAGCTGTTTTTT
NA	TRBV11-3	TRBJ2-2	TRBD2	CASSLGGLTNTGELFF	TGTGCCAGCAGCTTAGGGGGACTAACCAACACCGGGGAGCTGTTTTTT
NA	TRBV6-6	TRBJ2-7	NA	CVSSGGTARSYEQYF	TGTGTCAGCAGTGGGGGGACAGCTAGGTCCTACGAGCAGTACTTC
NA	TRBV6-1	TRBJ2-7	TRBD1	CASIRTGASYEQYF	TGTGCCAGCATTCGGACAGGGGCGTCCTACGAGCAGTACTTC
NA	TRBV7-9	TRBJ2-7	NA	CASSIESYEQYF	TGTGCCAGCAGCATTGAGAGCTACGAGCAGTACTTC
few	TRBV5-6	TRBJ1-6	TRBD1	CASSPRDSYSPLHF	TGTGCCAGCAGCCCCCGGGACAGCTATTCACCCCTCCACTTT
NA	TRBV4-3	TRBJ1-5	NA	CASSQDGGGGQPQHF	TGCGCCAGCAGCCAAGATGGAGGGGGTGGGCAGCCCCAGCATTTT
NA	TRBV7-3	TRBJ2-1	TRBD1	CASSPDRANYNEQFF	TGTGCCAGCAGCCCTGACAGGGCTAACTACAATGAGCAGTTCTTC
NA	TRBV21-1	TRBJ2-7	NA	CASSKERNHPFTGGPYEQYF	TGTGCCAGCAGCAAAGAGAGGAACCACCCTTTTACAGGGGGACCTTACGAGCAGTACTTC
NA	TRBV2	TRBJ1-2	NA	CASSEEVVGSKGYTF	TGTGCCAGCAGTGAAGAGGTGGTAGGATCTAAGGGCTACACCTTC
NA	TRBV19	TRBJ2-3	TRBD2	CASSIVRLAGADRDTQYF	TGTGCCAGTAGTATCGTTCGGCTAGCGGGGGCTGATCGAGATACGCAGTATTTT
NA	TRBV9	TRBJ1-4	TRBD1	CASSPGQGGNEKLFF	TGTGCCAGCAGCCCCGGACAGGGAGGTAATGAAAAACTGTTTTTT
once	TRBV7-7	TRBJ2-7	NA	CASSQDRLATDYEQYF	TGCGCCAGCAGCCAAGACCGGTTGGCTACTGACTACGAGCAGTACTTC
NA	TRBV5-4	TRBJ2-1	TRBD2	CASSIPSGGAGPGEQFF	TGTGCCAGCAGCATTCCTAGCGGGGGGGCTGGACCCGGTGAGCAGTTCTTC
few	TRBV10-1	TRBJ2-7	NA	CASSWGCPVFYEQYF	TGCGCCAGCAGTTGGGGATGCCCTGTCTTCTACGAGCAGTACTTC
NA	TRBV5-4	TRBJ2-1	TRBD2	CASSLGARLAGNNEQFF	TGTGCCAGCAGCTTGGGAGCCAGACTAGCGGGAAACAATGAGCAGTTCTTC
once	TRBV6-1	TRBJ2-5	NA	CASSERVSGETQYF	TGTGCCAGCAGTGAACGGGTATCAGGAGAGACCCAGTACTTC
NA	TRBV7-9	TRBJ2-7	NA	CASSFRDTTYEQYF	TGTGCCAGCAGCTTCCGGGACACCACCTACGAGCAGTACTTC
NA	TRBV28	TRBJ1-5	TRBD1	CASRITGGNQPQHF	TGTGCCAGCAGGATTACAGGGGGAAATCAGCCCCAGCATTTT
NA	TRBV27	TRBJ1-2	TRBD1	CASSLKGAVYGYTF	TGTGCCAGCAGTTTAAAGGGGGCCGTCTATGGCTACACCTTC
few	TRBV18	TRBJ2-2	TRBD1	CASSLSPYGTGIGELFF	TGTGCCAGCTCACTGAGCCCTTACGGGACAGGGATCGGGGAGCTGTTTTTT
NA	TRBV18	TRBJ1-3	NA	CASSEDIGNTIYF	TGTGCCAGCTCGGAAGACATAGGAAACACCATATATTTT
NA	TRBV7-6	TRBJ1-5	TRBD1	CASSSGQGVIQPQHF	TGTGCCAGCAGCTCTGGACAGGGGGTTATCCAGCCCCAGCATTTT
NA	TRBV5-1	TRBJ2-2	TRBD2	CASSLTSGKNTGELFF	TGCGCCAGCAGCTTAACGAGCGGGAAGAACACCGGGGAGCTGTTTTTT
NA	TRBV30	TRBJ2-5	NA	CAWSVKTGFQETQYF	TGTGCCTGGAGTGTTAAGACAGGTTTCCAAGAGACCCAGTACTTC